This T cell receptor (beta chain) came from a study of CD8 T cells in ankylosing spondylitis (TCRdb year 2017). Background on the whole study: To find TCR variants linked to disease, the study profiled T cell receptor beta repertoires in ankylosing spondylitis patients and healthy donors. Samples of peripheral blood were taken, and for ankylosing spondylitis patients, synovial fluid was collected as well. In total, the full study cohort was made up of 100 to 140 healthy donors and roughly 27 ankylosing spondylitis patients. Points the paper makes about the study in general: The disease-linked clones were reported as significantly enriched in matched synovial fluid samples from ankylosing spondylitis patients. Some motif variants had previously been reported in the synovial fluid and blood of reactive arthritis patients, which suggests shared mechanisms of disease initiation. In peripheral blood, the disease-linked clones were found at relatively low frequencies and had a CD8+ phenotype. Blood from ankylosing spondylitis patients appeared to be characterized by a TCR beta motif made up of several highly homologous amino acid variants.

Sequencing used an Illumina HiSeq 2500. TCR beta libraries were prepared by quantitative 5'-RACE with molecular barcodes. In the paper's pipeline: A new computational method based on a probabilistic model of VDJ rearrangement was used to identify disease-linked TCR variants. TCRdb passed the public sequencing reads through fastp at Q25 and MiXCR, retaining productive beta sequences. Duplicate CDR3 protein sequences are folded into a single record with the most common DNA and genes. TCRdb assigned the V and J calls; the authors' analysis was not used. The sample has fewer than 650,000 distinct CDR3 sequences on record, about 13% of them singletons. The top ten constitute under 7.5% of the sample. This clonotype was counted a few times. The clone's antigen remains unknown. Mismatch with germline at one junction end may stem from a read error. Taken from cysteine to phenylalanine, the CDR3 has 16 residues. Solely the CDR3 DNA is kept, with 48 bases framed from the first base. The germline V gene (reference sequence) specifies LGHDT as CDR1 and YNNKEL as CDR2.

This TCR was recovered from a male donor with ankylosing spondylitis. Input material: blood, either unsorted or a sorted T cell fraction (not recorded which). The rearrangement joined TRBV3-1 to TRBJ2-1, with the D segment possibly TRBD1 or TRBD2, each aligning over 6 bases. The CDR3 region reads CASSQVYRGPRNEEFF. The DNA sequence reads TGTGCCAGCAGCCAAGTATACCGGGGGCCTCGGAATGAGGAGTTCTTC.